The 29 T cell receptor beta chains presented below share a single source sample, sequenced in a study of beta chain features in type 1 diabetes listed by TCRdb under 2018. Libraries were built with the immunoSEQ multiplex PCR assay. The entire isolated RNA was reverse transcribed using the High Capacity cDNA Reverse Transcription Kit, and thus expressed TCRB transcripts were sequenced. This immuneACCESS table, as held by TCRdb, lists in-frame sequences with V and J called but not all clones. Of the missing ones, under half trace to an unresolved V gene in checked studies; the others have no known cause. The sample table records about 220,000 clones; around 9.9% of these occur just once. Over 1% of the sample belongs to the ten largest clones. The sequencing input was central memory CD4+ T cells from blood. These receptors were collected from a young man in good health.

In its sample, this clone was seen a few times. The rearrangement joins TRBV4-2 to TRBJ2-7; TRBD2 is a possible D gene (6 bases). The CDR3 length is 13 residues. Per germline, CDR1 LGHNA and CDR2 YNFKEQ. V was clipped by 5 bases and J by 6 bases, with 14 bases between them. The CDR3 region is CASSFELAAEQYF. The CDR3 DNA is TGTGCCAGCAGCTTCGAACTAGCTGCCGAGCAGTACTTC.

This clone was recorded a few times. The CDR3 spells CASRNIAGVEGEQFF. CDR3 bases: TGTGCCAGCAGAAACATAGCGGGAGTAGAGGGCGAGCAGTTCTTC. The chain carries TRBV7-8 and TRBJ2-1, with 9 bases identical to TRBD2. Trimming removed 6 bases from V and 10 bases from J; junction bases left unmatched: 13. Germline V gene sequence: CDR1 SGHVS, CDR2 FQNEAQ. The CDR3 is 15 amino acids. The variable domain in full, with the rest retrieved from reference TRBV7-8 and TRBJ2-1, is GAGVSQSPRYKVAKRGQDVALRCDPISGHVSLFWYQQALGQGPEFLTYFQNEAQLDKSGLPSDRFFAERPEGSVSTLKIQRTQQEDSAVYLCASRNIAGVEGEQFFGPGTRLTVL.

This clone was detected a few times. The rearrangement uses TRBV4-1 and TRBJ2-5; TRBD1 matches at 7 bases. Germline V gene lookup returns CDR1 MGHRA and CDR2 YSYEKL. Losses at the gene ends were 1 base for V and 11 bases for J; bases not matched to a gene: 10. The CDR3 runs to 14 residues. CDR3 sequence (DNA): TGCGCCAGCAGCCAAGCGGCAGGGGGAAGTACTCAGTACTTC. Protein sequence: CASSQAAGGSTQYF.

The V gene is TRBV11-2, the J gene TRBJ2-2; D is possibly TRBD2 (5 bases). This CDR3 region has 17 residues. Trimming cost V 2 bases and J 1 base, with 14 bases left between them. CDR1 and CDR2 (germline): SGHAT, FQNNGV. CDR3 DNA sequence: TGTGCCAGCAGCTTATTAGCTAGCCGAGTGAACACCGGGGAGCTGTTTTTT. Translated: CASSLLASRVNTGELFF.

This clone was picked up a small number of times. The chain carries TRBV2 and TRBJ2-1, with D maybe TRBD1 (6 bases). The CDR3 sequence is 13 residues long. The V end was cut by 7 bases, the J end by 2 bases, with 9 bases between. Germline V CDR1 and CDR2: SNHLY, FYNNEI. The chain's CDR3 is CASMAGAYNEQFF. In nucleotides, the CDR3 is TGTGCCAGCATGGCAGGGGCCTACAATGAGCAGTTCTTC.

This clone was seen a few times. The rearrangement joins TRBV30 to TRBJ2-1; D possibly corresponds to TRBD2 (6 bases). The V gene's germline CDR1 is GTSNPN and CDR2 SVGIG (reference sequence). V was pared by 4 bases and J by 4 bases, with 14 bases between. The CDR3 runs to 14 residues. CDR3: CAWIRDSVYNEQFF. In nucleotides, the CDR3 is TGTGCCTGGATCCGGGACTCAGTTTACAATGAGCAGTTCTTC.

This chain uses TRBV29-1 with TRBJ2-3; 7 bases line up with TRBD1. Looked up from germline, CDR1 is SQVTM and CDR2 is ANQGSEA. The CDR3 is 14 residues long. Losses at the gene ends were 6 bases for V and 0 bases for J; bases not matched to a gene: 6. Here the CDR3 DNA reads TGCAGCGTCCCTCCGGGACAGAGCACAGATACGCAGTATTTT. Translating gives CSVPPGQSTDTQYF.

This clone was found a few times. The V call is TRBV19, the J call TRBJ1-2, with TRBD1 as a possible D gene (6 bases). Trimming cost V 4 bases and J 0 bases, with 12 bases left between them. The CDR3 is 15 residues long. Germline CDR1 reads LNHDA; CDR2 reads SQIVND (reference sequence). The CDR3 sequence is CASSTDRLANYGYTF. DNA of the CDR3: TGTGCCAGTAGTACCGACAGGCTCGCTAACTATGGCTACACCTTC.

This clone has just a few counts. Additional DNA sequences in this sample encode the identical CDR3. The chain couples TRBV9 to TRBJ2-2; 12 bases align to TRBD2. CDR1 SGDLS and CDR2 YYNGEE come from the germline V gene. This CDR3 has 17 residues. J gave up 0 bases and V 0 bases, and 0 bases lay outside the gene matches. CDR3 sequence: CASSVGTSGANTGELFF. The CDR3 DNA reads as TGTGCCAGCAGCGTAGGGACTAGCGGGGCGAACACCGGGGAGCTGTTTTTT.

The genes are TRBV29-1 and TRBJ2-1, with 14 bases lining up with TRBD2. This CDR3 has 15 amino acids. The trim removed 6 bases at V and 4 bases at J, leaving 5 bases unmatched. Germline CDR1 SQVTM, CDR2 ANQGSEA. CDR3 bases: TGCAGCGTAGGACTAGCGGGAGGCCGTTACAATGAGCAGTTCTTC. The encoded protein is CSVGLAGGRYNEQFF.

This clone has a count of ten or more. Other DNA sequences from this sample encode an identical CDR3 as well. The chain combines TRBV11-2 with TRBJ2-1; the D gene is possibly TRBD1 (6 bases). Trimming removed 0 bases from V and 10 bases from J, with 7 bases in between. CDR1 and CDR2 (germline): SGHAT, FQNNGV. The CDR3 length is 12 residues. CDR3: CASSLDRGEQFF. The CDR3 coding sequence is TGTGCCAGCAGCTTAGATAGGGGGGAGCAGTTCTTC.

The table lists this clone with a count of one. This chain connects TRBV11-3 to TRBJ2-3, with D possibly matching TRBD2 (6 bases). Trimming took 1 base from V and 6 from J, leaving 17 bases between them. This CDR3 has 16 amino acids. Germline V lookup: CDR1 SGHNT, CDR2 YENEEA. The CDR3 DNA sequence: TGTGCCAGCAGCTTAGGGCTAACTCCGGGGGAGGATACGCAGTATTTT. Protein: CASSLGLTPGEDTQYF.

This rearrangement joins TRBV7-2 to TRBJ2-7; 8 bases are shared with TRBD1. The J segment lost 4 bases and the V segment lost 5 bases, leaving 10 bases of the junction unmatched. CDR1 and CDR2 (germline): SGHTA, FQGNSA. This CDR3 is built from 15 residues. In DNA, the CDR3 is TGTGCCAGCAGCCCCCACAGGGGGACAGAGTACGAGCAGTACTTC. This encodes CASSPHRGTEYEQYF. Looking up the rest from reference TRBV7-2 and TRBJ2-7 gives the full variable domain: GAGVSQSPSNKVTEKGKDVELRCDPISGHTALYWYRQSLGQGLEFLIYFQGNSAPDKSGLPSDRFSAERTGGSVSTLTIQRTQQEDSAVYLCASSPHRGTEYEQYFGPGTRLTVT.

The chain couples TRBV10-3 to TRBJ2-3, with D perhaps matching TRBD1 (6 bases). The CDR3 has 14 amino acids. The germline V gene encodes CDR1 ENHRY and CDR2 SYGVKD. V dropped 6 bases and J dropped 1 base, with 11 bases sitting between them. In DNA, the CDR3 is TGTGCCATCAGGGACAGCCTCGGCACAGATACGCAGTATTTT. Translation gives CAIRDSLGTDTQYF.

In its sample, this clone was seen a few times. The chain joins TRBV9 to TRBJ2-7; perhaps D is TRBD1 or TRBD2 (5 bases each). V gave up 5 bases and J gave up 2 bases, with 17 bases separating them. Germline lookup yields CDR1 SGDLS and CDR2 YYNGEE. CDR3 length: 15 residues. CDR3 DNA sequence: TGTGCCAGCAGACTTTGGGGCAGCGGCACCTACGAGCAGTACTTC. This encodes CASRLWGSGTYEQYF.

This clone was counted only a few times. CDR3 DNA: TGCGCCAGCAGCTTGGCCAGCGGGAGGAGGGATGAGCAGTTCTTC. This translates into CASSLASGRRDEQFF. This rearrangement joins TRBV5-1 to TRBJ2-1, with 9 nucleotides matching TRBD2. V shed 0 bases, J shed 8 bases, and the junction held 6 bases outside the gene matches. Germline V lookup: CDR1 SGHRS, CDR2 YFSETQ. The CDR3 totals 15 residues.

This clone was picked up a small number of times. The rearrangement joins TRBV5-4 to TRBJ2-5, with 9 nucleotides matching TRBD2. Germline CDR1 reads SGHNT; CDR2 reads YYREEE (reference sequence). Losses at the gene ends were 0 bases for V and 2 bases for J; bases not matched to a gene: 5. The CDR3 has 16 amino acids. CDR3 nucleotide sequence: TGTGCCAGCAGCTTGGCGGGCGGGAGGGGACAAGAGACCCAGTACTTC. It translates to CASSLAGGRGQETQYF.

The CDR3 reads CASSHRTGMDEQYF. The CDR3 bases are TGTGCCAGTAGTCACAGGACAGGGATGGACGAGCAGTACTTC. The chain recombines TRBV19 with TRBJ2-7; 8 bases map to TRBD1. Germline V CDR1 and CDR2: LNHDA, SQIVND (reference sequence). CDR3 length equals 14 residues. The J segment lost 5 bases and the V segment lost 5 bases, leaving 8 bases of the junction unmatched.

The sample holds a few counts of this clone. The chain joins TRBV5-4 to TRBJ2-1; D may correspond to TRBD1 or TRBD2 (5 bases each). CDR3 length: 12 amino acids. Germline lookup yields CDR1 SGHNT and CDR2 YYREEE (reference sequence). Trimming left V 4 bases short and J 7 bases short, with 9 bases between. Here the CDR3 DNA reads TGTGCCAGCAGCAGGGGAGTAAATGAGCAGTTCTTC. Encoded protein: CASSRGVNEQFF.

This clone was found many times. The gene calls are TRBV21-1 and TRBJ2-6. TRBV21-1 is recorded as a pseudogene. There are 14 residues in the CDR3. The CDR3 DNA is TGTGCCGCCCTCCATCTCTCTGGGGCCAACGTCCTGACTTTC. Residues: CAALHLSGANVLTF.

The J gene is TRBJ2-5, the V gene TRBV11-2; 9 bases align to TRBD1. This CDR3 is built from 16 residues. V gave up 2 bases and J gave up 5 bases; unmatched junction bases: 9. Germline V gene data show CDR1 as SGHAT and CDR2 as FQNNGV. The chain's CDR3 is CASSLNPGQGVETQYF. As DNA, the CDR3 is TGTGCCAGCAGCTTAAACCCGGGACAGGGTGTGGAGACCCAGTACTTC.

V gene TRBV7-9 combines with J gene TRBJ2-3; 8 nucleotides match TRBD1. Germline-derived CDR1 and CDR2 are SEHNR and FQNEAQ (reference sequence). The CDR3 contains 15 residues. V was clipped by 5 bases and J by 2 bases; unmatched bases: 6. DNA of the CDR3: TGTGCCAGCAGCCCACAGGGGGGACCCACAGATACGCAGTATTTT. Amino acid sequence: CASSPQGGPTDTQYF.

This chain uses TRBV5-4 with TRBJ1-2, with D perhaps matching TRBD1 (6 bases). Germline loops: CDR1 SGHNT, CDR2 YYREEE (reference sequence). V lost 4 bases and J 6 bases, leaving 13 bases between the germline ends. The CDR3 is 13 residues long. The CDR3 here is CASSKTGLDGYTF. CDR3 nucleotides: TGTGCCAGCAGCAAGACAGGTTTGGATGGCTACACCTTC.

This clone was counted ten times or more. This chain connects TRBV7-6 to TRBJ2-5; no clear D gene. CDR3 length: 12 amino acids. V was clipped by 5 bases and J by 2 bases, with 6 bases between them. Germline CDR1 SGHVS, CDR2 FNYEAQ. The CDR3 nucleotides are TGTGCCAGCAGCCCCCAGCAAGAGACCCAGTACTTC. Amino acid sequence: CASSPQQETQYF.

The genes are TRBV27 and TRBJ1-1, with 9 bases lining up with TRBD1. This CDR3 spans 14 amino acids. The germline CDR1 and CDR2 sequences are MNHEY and SMNVEV (reference sequence). Trimming removed 5 bases from V and 5 bases from J; junction bases left unmatched: 6. The DNA of the CDR3 is TGTGCCAGCAGTCGTGGACAGGGGAGGACTGAAGCTTTCTTT. This translates into CASSRGQGRTEAFF.

This clone was counted only a few times. This sequence joins TRBV30 and TRBJ1-2; weak D call: TRBD1 (6 bases). V shed 4 bases and J shed 5 bases, with 29 bases lying between them. The germline V gene encodes CDR1 GTSNPN and CDR2 SVGIG (reference sequence). This CDR3 region has 18 residues. In nucleotides, the CDR3 is TGTGCCTGGAATGCAGACTGGATGATACAGGGCCCTGAGTATGGCTACACCTTC. Translation: CAWNADWMIQGPEYGYTF.

This clone was seen a few times. The chain is built from TRBV11-2 and TRBJ2-1, with no clear D. There are 11 residues in the CDR3. Per germline, CDR1 SGHAT and CDR2 FQNNGV. Trimming shortened V by 2 bases and J by 9 bases, and 5 bases separated the two germline ends. CDR3 nucleotides: TGTGCCAGCAGCTTAAGCGTTGAGCAGTTCTTC. Translated, it gives CASSLSVEQFF.

This clone was counted a few times. J is TRBJ2-7 and V is TRBV7-9, with D hard to call. The CDR3 length is 14 residues. Trimming cost V 3 bases and J 0 bases, with 9 bases left between them. Germline V gene sequence: CDR1 SEHNR, CDR2 FQNEAQ (reference sequence). The DNA of the CDR3 is TGTGCCAGCAGCTTTCTTGGGTCCTCCTACGAGCAGTACTTC. Its protein is CASSFLGSSYEQYF.

This clone was recorded at least ten times. The chain uses TRBV7-6 and TRBJ2-1, with D unresolved. The CDR3 has 11 residues. V lost 5 bases and J 5 bases, leaving 4 bases between the germline ends. Looked up from germline, CDR1 is SGHVS and CDR2 is FNYEAQ. For the CDR3, the DNA is TGTGCCAGCAGCGCCAACAATGAGCAGTTCTTC. Its translation: CASSANNEQFF. The full variable domain, in which reference TRBV7-6 and TRBJ2-1 provide the parts outside the CDR3, is GAGVSQSPRYKVTKRGQDVALRCDPISGHVSLYWYRQALGQGPEFLTYFNYEAQQDKSGLPNDRFSAERPEGSISTLTIQRTEQRDSAMYRCASSANNEQFFGPGTRLTVL.